Detailed here is one T cell receptor (beta chain). The sample holds other DNA sequences that translate to the same CDR3. The repertoire was sequenced with immunoSEQ multiplex PCR; TCRdb's copy has only in-frame clones and lacks some. The table shows 2,100,000 or so clones, with approximately 94% occurring only once. The CDR3 loop spans 14 amino acids. Germline V gene data show CDR1 as SNHLY and CDR2 as FYNNEI. The germline V and J ends were trimmed by 3 bases and 3 bases, with 11 bases remaining between them. This sample is drawn from a study of shared clonotypes between healthy human individuals. This chain links TRBV2 with TRBJ1-2, with D unclear. The sequencing input was naive CD4+ T cells sorted from blood. Subset indicated: CD45RA+ positively selected. The receptor's source is a man in his late teens or twenties in good health. The CDR3 nucleotides are TGTGCCAGCAGTGAGGCAGGAGCGGACTATGGCTACACCTTC. Protein sequence: CASSEAGADYGYTF.